This TCR beta chain is drawn from a study of PD-1 blockade in classical Hodgkin lymphoma. Study-wide background: Administration of nivolumab to patients was at 3 mg/kg intravenously every 2 weeks. Overall study findings and caveats: When set against healthy donors, newly diagnosed patients were reported to show lower baseline TCR diversity. Newly diagnosed and completely responding patients shared comparable baseline diversity. Whereas CD4+ TCR diversity had risen significantly by C4D1, CD8+ TCR diversity had not.

This CDR3 spans 17 amino acids. CDR1 WNHNN and CDR2 SYGVQD come from the germline V gene (reference sequence). After removal of 0 bases from V and 7 bases from J, the junction contained 9 bases not matched to a gene. Here immunoSEQ multiplex PCR was the method, and the copy in TCRdb shows in-frame clones only, minus some. The sample has 6,000 to 6,500 clones; 60% to 80% are singletons. A word on this clone: Antigen unknown.

With no exception, relapse followed autologous stem cell transplantation in all patients, and brentuximab vedotin exposure varied. The source of this sequence is a human donor with classical Hodgkin lymphoma. The chain has TRBV10-1 and TRBJ2-2; 9 bases match TRBD1. Source: peripheral blood mononuclear cells (PBMCs), taken at baseline. Written as DNA, the CDR3 is TGCGCCAGCAGTGAGTCCGGACAGGGGAGAAGGGACGGGGAGCTGTTTTTT. It codes for CASSESGQGRRDGELFF.